This T cell receptor beta chain was captured in a study of early T cells in non-severe SARS-CoV-2 infection. Background on the study: The sequenced material was bulk RNA from unsorted whole blood, and its chains were unpaired. Study results and limitations: CD4 and private specificities were missed by VDJdb matching, which favored anti-spike CD8 responses.

This clonotype was seen ten or more times. Its antigen is as yet unknown. Unique molecular identifier tags were affixed to discrete cDNA molecules. TCRdb called the 5' RACE reads again in MiXCR, with one record for every CDR3 protein. This table holds about 110,000 distinct CDR3 sequences, roughly 12% found once. The sequence was obtained from an adult who was a healthcare worker with PCR-confirmed SARS-CoV-2 infection or an uninfected control (not recorded which). Material for sequencing was whole blood.

The CDR3: CSVRTGATEAFF. CDR3 in DNA: TGCAGCGTCCGCACAGGGGCAACTGAAGCTTTCTTT. J is TRBJ1-1 and V is TRBV29-1; 7 bases are shared with TRBD1. The germline V gene has CDR1 SQVTM and CDR2 ANQGSEA. The CDR3 loop spans 12 amino acids. The ends lost 6 bases at V and 5 bases at J; junction bases unmatched: 6.